This T cell receptor beta chain came from a study of cytomegalovirus exposure and HLA in healthy donors. Study-wide results and caveats: In a later analysis, a missense DCLRE1C variant was linked to TCR beta V- and J-gene trimming.

Germline V lookup: CDR1 MNHEY, CDR2 SVGAGI. This CDR3 spans 14 amino acids. Germline trimming cut 5 bases from V and 5 bases from J; bases unmatched to any gene: 5. This clone has just a few counts. What it recognizes is unknown. PCR used 60 Vbeta primers and 13 Jbeta primers. Assay: immunoSEQ multiplex PCR; the TCRdb copy retains only in-frame clones and omits some. The repertoire consists of some 150,000 clones, with around 77% occurring once and the leading ten covering roughly 4.6%. The TCR was taken from a woman between 45 and 60 years old in good health and CMV-seronegative. This sequence joins TRBV6-5 and TRBJ2-3, with 9 bases identical to TRBD1. Sequenced sample: PBMCs. The CDR3 nucleotides read TGTGCCAGCAGTCGAAACAGGGGGCTAGATACGCAGTATTTT. The encoded protein is CASSRNRGLDTQYF.